This is a list of T cell receptor beta chains from one sample in a study of blood T cells in healthy people across ages. TCRdb fed the 5' RACE reads into MiXCR, producing one record per CDR3 protein. Here the sample spans about 900,000 distinct CDR3 sequences, about 48% being singletons. Sequencing was done on a sample of blood. All receptors come from a man aged 25-45 years in good health. Each CDR3 is given with its conserved first and last residue. Each record gives: clone size, J gene, D gene, V gene, CDR3 DNA, CDR3 protein. D genes are given only for firm matches. The size field is filled for only some rows; it gives once, few, many or a size class.

>NA|TRBJ1-2|TRBD1|TRBV6-6
TGTGCCAGCAGAGAGAAAACAGGGGTTTTAGGCGGCTACACCTTC
CASREKTGVLGGYTF
>NA|TRBJ2-5|TRBD2|TRBV10-3
TGTGCCATCAGTGGGACTAGAGGGTTGGGAGAGACCCAGTACTTC
CAISGTRGLGETQYF
>NA|TRBJ2-3|TRBD2|TRBV6-6
TGTGCCAGCAGCTTCTACGGGGGAGGGGCAGATACGCAGTATTTT
CASSFYGGGADTQYF
>NA|TRBJ2-7|NA|TRBV2
TGTGCCTGCGACGGCAGGGGAGCCTACGAGCAGTACTTC
CACDGRGAYEQYF
>once|TRBJ2-7|NA|TRBV30
TGTGCCTGGGGAACGTACAGCTACGAGCAGTACTTC
CAWGTYSYEQYF
>NA|TRBJ1-1|NA|TRBV6-1
TGTGCCAGCAGAAAACAGGGTTGGAACACTGAAGCTTTCTTT
CASRKQGWNTEAFF
>NA|TRBJ2-7|NA|TRBV10-3
TGTGCCATCAGTGACCCGGGACTTAGTTACGAGCAGTACTTC
CAISDPGLSYEQYF
>NA|TRBJ2-3|NA|TRBV15
TGTGCCTCGTTAGCCTCTAGCACAGATACGCAGTATTTT
CASLASSTDTQYF
>NA|TRBJ1-1|TRBD1|TRBV10-3
TGTGCCATCAGGGAACAGGGGTACACTGAAGCTTTCTTT
CAIREQGYTEAFF
>NA|TRBJ2-5|NA|TRBV27
TGTGCCAGCAGTTTATCGGGCACCGATAGACTAGGAGAGACCCAGTACTTC
CASSLSGTDRLGETQYF
>many|TRBJ2-5|NA|TRBV9
TGTGCCAGCAGCGGAGGGTCTAGCGCGTACCAAGAGACCCAGTACTTC
CASSGGSSAYQETQYF
>NA|TRBJ1-1|NA|TRBV6-5
TGTGCCAGCAGCTGGGCGGCCCGGGCCACTGAAGCTTTCTTT
CASSWAARATEAFF
>few|TRBJ2-6|NA|TRBV12-3/TRBV12-4
TGTGCCAGCAGTTTAGTAGGCCGGGCTGGGGCCAACGTCCTGACTTTC
CASSLVGRAGANVLTF
>few|TRBJ2-5|NA|TRBV2
TGTGCCAGCAGTTTACGTAGGACAGAGGAGACCCAGTACTTC
CASSLRRTEETQYF
>NA|TRBJ2-5|TRBD1|TRBV3-1
TGTGCCAGCAGCCATTTCGCCGGGACAGGGAATGTAGAGACCCAGTACTTC
CASSHFAGTGNVETQYF
>few|TRBJ2-3|NA|TRBV7-9
TGTGCCAGCAGCTTAGGTTCGGCATCACGTATCACAGATACGCAGTATTTT
CASSLGSASRITDTQYF
>NA|TRBJ2-3|TRBD1|TRBV2
TGTGCCAGCAGTGAAGAGGTATGGGGACAGGACACAGATACGCAGTATTTT
CASSEEVWGQDTDTQYF
>NA|TRBJ1-1|NA|TRBV6-6
TGTGCCAGCAGTTACGCGGGGGGTACCGGTGAAGCTTTCTTT
CASSYAGGTGEAFF
>NA|TRBJ2-1|TRBD2|TRBV5-1
TGCGCCAGCAGCCCCAGCCCCAACGGGGGGGGCAATGAGCAGTTCTTC
CASSPSPNGGGNEQFF
>few|TRBJ2-7|NA|TRBV7-2
TGTGCCAGCAGCGAACTGACGTATCCCTACGAGCAGTACTTC
CASSELTYPYEQYF
>once|TRBJ1-4|NA|TRBV12-3/TRBV12-4
TGTGCCAGCAGCCGGGAGAGGTCAACTAATGAAAAACTGTTTTTT
CASSRERSTNEKLFF
>few|TRBJ2-2|NA|TRBV7-2
TGTGCCAGCAGCTACCAACTAGCCACCGGGGAGCTGTTTTTT
CASSYQLATGELFF
>NA|TRBJ1-2|NA|TRBV7-2
TGTGCCAGCAGCTTAGCGACAGTCAACTATGGCTACACCTTC
CASSLATVNYGYTF
>NA|TRBJ2-7|NA|TRBV10-3
TGTGCCATCAGTGGGGGAAGGAGGGTCAACGGCTACGAGCAGTACTTC
CAISGGRRVNGYEQYF
>NA|TRBJ2-4|NA|TRBV7-9
TGTGCCAGCAGCTTAATAGGCAGTCCCGGAGCCAAAAACATTCAGTACTTC
CASSLIGSPGAKNIQYF
>NA|TRBJ2-4|NA|TRBV7-8
TGTGCCAGCAGCTTCAGGCAGAAAAACATTCAGTACTTC
CASSFRQKNIQYF
>NA|TRBJ1-1|NA|TRBV20-1
TGCAGTGCTAGAGATGGGTTACCCACTGAAGCTTTCTTT
CSARDGLPTEAFF
>NA|TRBJ2-5|NA|TRBV12-3/TRBV12-4
TGTGCCAGCAGTTTAAGAGGAGGGCGACAAGAGACCCAGTACTTC
CASSLRGGRQETQYF
>NA|TRBJ2-3|NA|TRBV14
TGTGCCAGCAGCCAAGAAAGGCCTAGCACAGATACGCAGTATTTT
CASSQERPSTDTQYF
>few|TRBJ2-1|TRBD1|TRBV20-1
TGCAGTGCTAGACGGGACAGGCGCCTTGAGCAGTTCTTC
CSARRDRRLEQFF
>NA|TRBJ2-1|NA|TRBV10-3
TGTGCCATCAGTGACCACGGCTCCTACAATGAGCAGTTCTTC
CAISDHGSYNEQFF
>NA|TRBJ2-4|NA|TRBV5-1
TGCACCAGCAGCTTGGAACATGTTCTAGCCAAAAACATTCAGTACTTC
CTSSLEHVLAKNIQYF
>NA|TRBJ2-1|NA|TRBV11-3
TGTGCCAGCAGCTTACCTGAAGGAGTTAGTGAGCAGTTCTTC
CASSLPEGVSEQFF
>NA|TRBJ1-4|TRBD1|TRBV2
TGTGCCAGCAGTAAACAGGGGGCTGGGGAAAAACTGTTTTTT
CASSKQGAGEKLFF
>few|TRBJ1-5|NA|TRBV28
TGTGCCAGCACCCCAACAGGGTCTAGCCATCAGCCCCAGCATTTT
CASTPTGSSHQPQHF
>NA|TRBJ1-2|NA|TRBV2
TGTGCCAGCAGTCCCAGGGTAGGCGCCTATGGCTACACCTTC
CASSPRVGAYGYTF
>few|TRBJ2-1|NA|TRBV7-2
TGTGCCAGCAGCTTAGGGTTCTCCTACAATGAGCAGTTCTTC
CASSLGFSYNEQFF
>NA|TRBJ1-4|NA|TRBV27
TGTGCCAGCAGTTTATCCGGGGCAACTAATGAAAAACTGTTTTTT
CASSLSGATNEKLFF
>NA|TRBJ2-7|NA|TRBV11-2
TGTGCCAGCACCTCAACCGGGGGGCCCCCCTACGAGCAGTACTTC
CASTSTGGPPYEQYF
>NA|TRBJ2-3|TRBD2|TRBV10-3
TGTGCCATCATGGGGGGGGGACGGTTCACAGATACGCAGTATTTT
CAIMGGGRFTDTQYF
>few|TRBJ2-2|NA|TRBV29-1
TGCAGCGTAACCGGGTCTAACACCGGGGAGCTGTTTTTT
CSVTGSNTGELFF